A single sample gave rise to the 7 T cell receptor beta chains below, sequenced in a study of blood T cell repertoires in COVID-19. The data were produced by immunoSEQ multiplex PCR, yet TCRdb's version contains in-frame clones alone and is incomplete. The sample holds 240,000 or so clones, around 90% seen once. Input material: peripheral blood. The receptors derive from a man aged 60 to 75 who had recovered from COVID-19.

The chain employs TRBV6-5 and TRBJ1-1, with D unclear. Germline V CDR1 and CDR2: MNHEY, SVGAGI. The CDR3 extends over 13 amino acids. V lost 2 bases, J lost 1 base, and 5 bases lay in between. CDR3 nucleotides: TGTGCCAGCAGTTACGCGGAGAACACTGAAGCTTTCTTT. Its protein is CASSYAENTEAFF.

The genes are TRBV3-1 (or the pseudogene TRBV3-2) and TRBJ1-6; D is unclear. Germline lookup yields CDR1 LGHDT and CDR2 YNNKEL (reference sequence). V was trimmed by 3 bases and J by 6 bases, leaving 9 bases between them. The CDR3 sequence is 14 residues long. DNA for the CDR3: TGTGCCAGCAGCCACTCGGGGTCTAATTCACCCCTCCACTTT. Protein product: CASSHSGSNSPLHF.

This chain links TRBV9 with TRBJ1-3; D gene unclear. With 0 bases removed from V and 4 bases from J, the gap between germline ends came to 8 bases. CDR1 is SGDLS, CDR2 YYNGEE, per germline. The CDR3 runs to 14 residues. The CDR3 DNA reads as TGTGCCAGCAGCGTAGCAATAACAGGAAACACCATATATTTT. Its translation: CASSVAITGNTIYF.

The chain links TRBV7-9 to TRBJ1-5; possible D gene TRBD1, 6 bases. V lost 1 base and J lost 3, with 16 bases in between. CDR1 and CDR2 (germline): SEHNR, FQNEAQ (reference sequence). This CDR3 is 17 amino acids long. CDR3 sequence: CASSLGSPGVFNQPQHF. The DNA for the CDR3 is TGTGCCAGCAGCTTAGGTTCCCCAGGGGTATTCAATCAGCCCCAGCATTTT.

CDR3 sequence: CASSRDRDDYGYTF. The CDR3 nucleotides are TGTGCCAGCAGCCGCGACAGGGACGACTATGGCTACACCTTC. The chain joins TRBV4-2 to TRBJ1-2; 7 positions agree with TRBD1. Germline-derived CDR1 and CDR2 are LGHNA and YNFKEQ. The CDR3 has 14 amino acids. Trimming removed 4 bases from V and 3 bases from J; junction bases left unmatched: 5.

The chain combines TRBV5-8 with TRBJ1-3, with TRBD1 as a possible D gene (6 bases). CDR1 is SGHTS and CDR2 is YDEGEE in the germline V gene. There are 16 residues in the CDR3. V was cut by 6 bases and J by 3 bases, with 19 bases left in between. The chain's CDR3 is CASTMFRGYYGNTIYF. Here the CDR3 DNA reads TGTGCCAGCACGATGTTCAGGGGATATTATGGAAACACCATATATTTT.

This sequence joins TRBV19 and TRBJ2-3; 7 positions agree with TRBD1. V was pared by 6 bases and J by 5 bases, with 14 bases of the junction left unmatched. The CDR3 consists of 16 residues. Germline lookup yields CDR1 LNHDA and CDR2 SQIVND (reference sequence). CDR3 sequence (DNA): TGTGCCAGTAGCCCACAGACAGGGTGGATTCAAGATACGCAGTATTTT. Translation: CASSPQTGWIQDTQYF.